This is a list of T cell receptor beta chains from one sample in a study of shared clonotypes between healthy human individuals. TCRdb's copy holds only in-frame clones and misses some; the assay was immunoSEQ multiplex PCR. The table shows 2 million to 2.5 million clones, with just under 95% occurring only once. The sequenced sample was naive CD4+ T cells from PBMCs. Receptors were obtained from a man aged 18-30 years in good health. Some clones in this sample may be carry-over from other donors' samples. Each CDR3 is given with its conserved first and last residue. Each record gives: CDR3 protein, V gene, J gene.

CASSIPGRANYGYTF	TRBV19	TRBJ1-2
CASSLGSGRGNEQFF	TRBV5-1	TRBJ2-1
CASSPQTGRQPQHF	TRBV4-3	TRBJ1-5
CASGSGGPGNTIYF	TRBV10-3	TRBJ1-3
CASSYGNRVHEQYF	TRBV6-5	TRBJ2-7
CASLRANMEYGYTF	TRBV28	TRBJ1-2
CASSLLDTVLGEKLFF	TRBV5-6	TRBJ1-4
CASRTTGAGELFF	TRBV2	TRBJ2-2
CASSNSGAANEKLFF	TRBV11-3	TRBJ1-4
CASSQTSGSSYNEQFF	TRBV11-2	TRBJ2-1
CASSVSGTGGAGGRSSYNEQFF	TRBV9	TRBJ2-1
CASSPHNQPQHF	TRBV27	TRBJ1-5
CAWRRQGVDEKLFF	TRBV30	TRBJ1-4
CASSRTPGFYEQYF	TRBV18	TRBJ2-7
CASSQGQNTGELFF	TRBV4-1	TRBJ2-2
CASSAGTGSYEQYF	TRBV18	TRBJ2-7
CASSLFDEQFF	TRBV7-2	TRBJ2-1
CASSLGQGSNQPQHF	TRBV11-2	TRBJ1-5
CASSPFRTRGDHRNF	TRBV28	TRBJ2-7
CATSRGNRAYEQYF	TRBV15	TRBJ2-7
CASSRPGRAFQETQYF	TRBV4-1	TRBJ2-5
CASSPGGASTNEKLFF	TRBV18	TRBJ1-4
CASSLKQGFGNTIYF	TRBV19	TRBJ1-3
CASSIIDREGGEQFF	TRBV19	TRBJ2-1
CASRGTTNEKLFF	TRBV6-5	TRBJ1-4
CATSRGLGQNTEAFF	TRBV15	TRBJ1-1
CASSLRSPYEQYF	TRBV28	TRBJ2-7